This TCR beta chain appears in the sequencing data of a study of T cells after posttransplantation cyclophosphamide. The assay was immunoSEQ multiplex PCR, and TCRdb's table has in-frame clones only and misses some. The sample records approximately 15,000 clones, approximately 81% being singletons. Study-level points and caveats: Tissue-infiltrating T cells from skin or gut overlapped little with blood T cells.

As concerns this clone: Its antigen is as yet unknown.

The CDR3 extends over 17 amino acids. Germline-derived CDR1 and CDR2 are MGHRA and YSYEKL. Trimming stripped 3 bases from V and 3 bases from J, with 18 bases between. Control samples came 1 year after myeloablative marrow transplants with methotrexate plus calcineurin inhibitor. The material was PBMCs, obtained roughly 460 days after allogeneic stem cell transplant with calcineurin inhibitor and methotrexate. The TCR was taken from a male patient younger than 45 who received an allogeneic stem cell transplant from an unrelated donor, was CMV-positive, and had acute and chronic GVHD. A share of the T cells may be of graft donor origin. The chain joins TRBV4-1 to TRBJ1-3, with D maybe TRBD1 (6 bases). The CDR3 coding sequence is TGCGCCAGCAGCCACCCCCGAGGGGGGGGGAGTGGAAACACCATATATTTT. This gives the protein CASSHPRGGGSGNTIYF.